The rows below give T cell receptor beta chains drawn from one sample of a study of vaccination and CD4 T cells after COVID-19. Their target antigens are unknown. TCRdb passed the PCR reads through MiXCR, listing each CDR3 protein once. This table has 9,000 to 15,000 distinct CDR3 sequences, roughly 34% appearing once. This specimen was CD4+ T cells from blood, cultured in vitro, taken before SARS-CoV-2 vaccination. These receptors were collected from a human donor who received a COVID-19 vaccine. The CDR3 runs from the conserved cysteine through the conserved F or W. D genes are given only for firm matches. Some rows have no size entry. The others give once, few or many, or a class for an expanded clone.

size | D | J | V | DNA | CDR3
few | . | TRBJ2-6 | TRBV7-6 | TGTGCCAGACCGCAAACGGCCAAAATATTGGGGGGCAACTCTGGGGCCAACGTCCTGACTTTC | CARPQTAKILGGNSGANVLTF
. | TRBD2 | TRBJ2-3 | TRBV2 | TGTGCCAGCAGGACTAGCGGGGGGGCAGATACGCAGTATTTT | CASRTSGGADTQYF
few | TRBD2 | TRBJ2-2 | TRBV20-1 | TGCAGTGCTAGAGACGGGGGGGCCGGGGAGCTGTTTTTT | CSARDGGAGELFF
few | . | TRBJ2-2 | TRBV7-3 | TGTGCCAGCAGCCCTGTCCAGGGATCCGGGGAGCTGTTTTTT | CASSPVQGSGELFF
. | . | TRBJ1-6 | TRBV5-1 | TGCGCCAGCAGCTCCAACCTGGAGGGTCCCCTCCACTTT | CASSSNLEGPLHF
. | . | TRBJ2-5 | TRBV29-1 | TGCAGCGCCGGACAGAACCAAGAGACCCAGTACTTC | CSAGQNQETQYF
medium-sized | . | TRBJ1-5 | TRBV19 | TGTGCCAGTAGTCGGGCTGTTAGCAATCAGCCCCAGCATTTT | CASSRAVSNQPQHF
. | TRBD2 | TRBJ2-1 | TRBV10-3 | TGTGCCGGAGGGACTAGTAGCAATGAGCAGTTCTTC | CAGGTSSNEQFF
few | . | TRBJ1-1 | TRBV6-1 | TGTGCCAGTGAGGGAAATCGGGGACATAACACTGAAGCTTTCTTT | CASEGNRGHNTEAFF
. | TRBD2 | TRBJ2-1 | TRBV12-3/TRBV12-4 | TGTGCCAGCAGTTTATTTCAGCGGGGGAGCTCCTACAATGAGCAGTTCTTC | CASSLFQRGSSYNEQFF
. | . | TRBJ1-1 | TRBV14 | TGTGCCAGCAGCCCCGGAATGAACACTGAAGCTTTCTTT | CASSPGMNTEAFF
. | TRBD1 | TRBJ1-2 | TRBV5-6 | TGTGCCAGCAGCTCACAGACAGGGGGGTGGAACTATGGCTACACCTTC | CASSSQTGGWNYGYTF
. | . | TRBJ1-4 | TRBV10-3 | TGTGCCATTTCGGCGAACAGGGAATTCGGCGAAAAACTGTTTTTT | CAISANREFGEKLFF
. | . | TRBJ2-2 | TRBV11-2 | TGTGCCAGCAGCCCAGGGTTTGCGTGGACCGGGGAGCTGTTTTTT | CASSPGFAWTGELFF
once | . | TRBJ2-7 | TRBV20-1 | TGCAGTGCTTCCCAGGGGACCTCCTACGAGCAGTACTTC | CSASQGTSYEQYF
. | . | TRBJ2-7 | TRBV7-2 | TGTGCCAGCAGCTTAGTCTACGAGCAGTACTTC | CASSLVYEQYF
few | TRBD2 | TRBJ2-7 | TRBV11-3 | TGTGCCAGCAGCTTAGGGCGGACTAGCGGGGCCGAGCAGTACTTC | CASSLGRTSGAEQYF
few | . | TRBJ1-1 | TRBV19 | TGTGCCAGTAGCCAACAGGGTTACACTGAAGCTTTCTTT | CASSQQGYTEAFF
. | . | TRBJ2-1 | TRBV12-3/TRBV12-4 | TGTGCCAGCAGCCCATGGTTAGTTTTCTTC | CASSPWLVFF
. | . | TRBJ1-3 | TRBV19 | TGTGCCAGTAGTGTGGAGAACAGGTTCCACTCTGGAAACACCATATATTTT | CASSVENRFHSGNTIYF
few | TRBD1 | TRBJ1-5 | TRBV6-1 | TGTGCCAGCAGCCTTGGGACAGGGGGAAGCTCTAGCAATCAGCCCCAGCATTTT | CASSLGTGGSSSNQPQHF
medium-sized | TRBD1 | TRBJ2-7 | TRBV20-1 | TGCAGTGCAGGGACAGGGATTTCCTACGAGCAGTACTTC | CSAGTGISYEQYF
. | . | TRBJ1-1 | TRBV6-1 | TGTGCCAGCAGTGAATGGGTTAGGGTGGGGCGAAGAACTGAAGCTTTCTTT | CASSEWVRVGRRTEAFF
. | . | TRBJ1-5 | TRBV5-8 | TGTGCCAGCAGCTTGGTTTGGGGGGGCAATCAGCCCCAGCATTTT | CASSLVWGGNQPQHF
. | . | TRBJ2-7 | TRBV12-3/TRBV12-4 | TGTGCCAGCAGTTCGAACAGGAGAACCTACGAGCAGTACTTC | CASSSNRRTYEQYF
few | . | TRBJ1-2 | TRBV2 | TGTGCCAGCAGTGAAACAGGGACCTATGGCTACACCTTC | CASSETGTYGYTF
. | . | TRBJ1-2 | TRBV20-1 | TGCAGTGCTAGAGCGGGAGAGGGCTATGGCTACACCTTC | CSARAGEGYGYTF
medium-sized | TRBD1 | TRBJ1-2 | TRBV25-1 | TGTGCCAGCAGTGGGTCAGGGGGCGCGGATGGCTACACCTTC | CASSGSGGADGYTF
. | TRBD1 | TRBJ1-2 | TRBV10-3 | TGTGCCATCAGTGAGGCGGCGGGACAGGGGGTCTATGGCTACACCTTC | CAISEAAGQGVYGYTF
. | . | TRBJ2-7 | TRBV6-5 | TGTGCCAGCAGTTACTCGGAAGGGCTCTCCTACGAGCAGTACTTC | CASSYSEGLSYEQYF
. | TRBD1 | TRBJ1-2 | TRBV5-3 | TGTGCCAGAAGCGCGGGACAGGGGTCGAACTATGGCTACACCTTC | CARSAGQGSNYGYTF
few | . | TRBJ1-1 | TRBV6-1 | TGTGCCAGTGTCCCAATTCGGGGATCGGGCACTGAAGCTTTCTTT | CASVPIRGSGTEAFF
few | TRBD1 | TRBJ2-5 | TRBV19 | TGTGCCAGTAGCCCTACCGGGACAGGAGAAGGGGAGACCCAGTACTTC | CASSPTGTGEGETQYF
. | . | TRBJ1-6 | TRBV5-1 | TGCGCCAGCAGCTTAACAGGCAGAAGCTCCTATAATTCACCCCTCCACTTT | CASSLTGRSSYNSPLHF
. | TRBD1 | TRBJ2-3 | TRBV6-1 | TGTGCCAGCAGTGGACTGGACAGGGTCGCAGATACGCAGTATTTT | CASSGLDRVADTQYF
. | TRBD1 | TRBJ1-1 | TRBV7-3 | TGTGCCAGCAGCCTAAGGGGGACAGGGGAGGCTGAAGCTTTCTTT | CASSLRGTGEAEAFF
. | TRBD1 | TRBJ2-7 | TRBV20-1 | TGCAGTGCTGACAGGGCATACGAGCAGTACTTC | CSADRAYEQYF
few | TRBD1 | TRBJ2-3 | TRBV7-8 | TGTGCCACCCAGGGGGACACAGATACGCAGTATTTT | CATQGDTDTQYF
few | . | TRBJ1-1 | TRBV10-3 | TGTGCCATCAGGAGGGCGGGACAGAACACTGAAGCTTTCTTT | CAIRRAGQNTEAFF
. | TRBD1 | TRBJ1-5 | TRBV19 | TGTGCCAGTAGGGACAGGTCGGGCAATCAGCCCCAGCATTTT | CASRDRSGNQPQHF
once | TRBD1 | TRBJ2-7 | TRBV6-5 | TGTGCCAGCAGTTACTCGGGGACAGAAGAGTACGAGCAGTACTTC | CASSYSGTEEYEQYF
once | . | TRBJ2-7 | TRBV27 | TGTGCCAGCAGTTTATTGTCTGGTCGTGTGTTCCTAGGGGAGCAGTACTTC | CASSLLSGRVFLGEQYF
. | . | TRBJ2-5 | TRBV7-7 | TGTGCCAGCAGTTCCAAGACAGGCCTGGGGGAGACCCAGTACTTC | CASSSKTGLGETQYF
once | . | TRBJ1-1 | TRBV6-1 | TGTGCCAGCAAGTGGTGGGAATCCACTGAAGCTTTCTTT | CASKWWESTEAFF
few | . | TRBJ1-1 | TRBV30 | TGTGCCTGGAAACAGTCCTACATGAACACTGAAGCTTTCTTT | CAWKQSYMNTEAFF
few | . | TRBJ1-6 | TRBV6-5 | TGTGCCAGCAGTTACCCCGGGGGGCGGTATTCACCCCTCCACTTT | CASSYPGGRYSPLHF
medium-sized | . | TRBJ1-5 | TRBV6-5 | TGTGCCAGCAGTTCCCACGGGACATTTACCAGCAATCAGCCCCAGCATTTT | CASSSHGTFTSNQPQHF
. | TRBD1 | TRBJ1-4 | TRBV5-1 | TGCGCCAGCAGCCAGGGACAGGGGAATGAAAAACTGTTTTTT | CASSQGQGNEKLFF
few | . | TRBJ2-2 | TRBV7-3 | TGTGCCAGCAGCCCCACACGCAACACCGGGGAGCTGTTTTTT | CASSPTRNTGELFF